This TCR beta chain was identified in a study of monozygotic twins with inflammatory bowel disease (dated 2019 in TCRdb). About the study as a whole: A total of around 30 monozygotic twin pairs were included in the full study, comprising nine German pairs (four IBD-concordant, five IBD-discordant) and 19 IBD-discordant Danish pairs. Each individual had, on average, about 151 000 unique TCRalpha sequences and 181 000 unique TCRbeta sequences available for analysis. The search for disease-associated traits relied mainly on comparing IBD patients with their genetically identical healthy co-twins within discordant pairs. On the study overall, not on this receptor specifically: Measured by the inverse Simpson index, TCRbeta repertoire diversity was lower in IBD patients than in their healthy co-twins. Repertoire similarity did not differ between concordant and discordant twins, possibly due to limited statistical power. The analysis was unable to tell different T cell subtypes apart. Differing immunosuppressive treatments among patients may have added background noise and inter-individual variability to the repertoires. The results gave no support for a single strong signal or clonotype linked to IBD. Compared with healthy twins, IBD patients had fewer clonotypes in common with other individuals, a difference most pronounced in patients showing signs of disease activity.

In the case of this clonotype: Its antigen remains unidentified.

Library preparation used 5' RACE. The input for every TCR library was roughly 3,300 ng of total RNA. For each sample, cDNA was synthesized in eight separate reactions using SMARTScribe reverse transcriptase. During cDNA synthesis, unique molecular identifiers containing a 6-nucleotide sample barcode were introduced by template switching. TCRalpha and TCRbeta cDNA was amplified by two nested PCRs of roughly 16 and 10 cycles, with bead purification after each PCR. Before amplification, cDNA was treated with uracil DNA-glycosylase and purified using the QIAquick PCR purification kit. The second PCR added Illumina TruSeq-compatible adapters along with sample-specific barcodes. TapeStation and Qubit were used to check library quality and concentration, and 4.5 to 6.5 ng of each library was pooled. Sequencing of the pooled libraries was done on an Illumina HiSeq2500 single-index Rapid Run using custom sequencing primers and 2 x 100 bp reads. Per the original workflow: PCR and sequencing errors were corrected by UMI-based consensus assembly using MiGEC version 1.2.6. MiXCR version 2.1.1 handled V(D)J alignment, clonotype assembly and CDR3 extraction. To normalise gene usage, clonotype sharing and MAIT/NKT TCR abundance, the analysis used the top 1000, 10 000 and 20 000 clonotypes per sample. Diversity was computed as the inverse Simpson index with the vegan R package after downsampling to 27 000 UMIs. Paired Mann-Whitney U tests were applied to discordant twin pairs, and Benjamini-Hochberg correction was used for multiple testing. TCRdb reprocessed the raw reads; every CDR3 protein sequence is a single record, and DNA is not supplied. The V and J calls reflect TCRdb's pipeline rather than the authors' work. The sample table records over 110,000 distinct CDR3 sequences. The top ten clones comprise roughly 2.5% of the sample.

An approximately 2.5 ml peripheral blood sample was drawn into PAXgene tubes per donor and stored at -80°C. Total RNA was isolated from whole blood with the PAXgene blood miRNA kit on an automated QIAcube, without T cell sorting. Peripheral blood from monozygotic twin pairs concordant or discordant for inflammatory bowel disease was subjected to deep TCRalpha and TCRbeta repertoire profiling with unique molecular barcoding. Smoking habits were recorded for all twin pairs, and each individual was classified as a current, former or never smoker. The CDR3 holds 16 amino acids from the cysteine to the phenylalanine. No DNA appears here. Via the germline V gene, CDR1 is SGHRS and CDR2 YFSETQ.

The source material was blood. Recombination joined TRBV5-1 with TRBJ2-1; TCRdb's assignment of TRBD2 cannot be checked, as there is no DNA. The sequence was obtained from a human donor with ulcerative colitis or Crohn's disease, or a healthy co-twin of an affected twin (not recorded which). The CDR3 is CASSLVLAGRYNEQFF.